This is a list of T cell receptor beta chains from one sample in a study of cytomegalovirus exposure and HLA in healthy donors. Sequencing was performed with immunoSEQ multiplex PCR; in TCRdb, only in-frame clones are kept and a portion is missing. The table has some 94,000 clones, around 82% seen once. Sequenced material: PBMCs. The receptors shown here come from a man in his forties in good health and CMV-seronegative. Each CDR3 is given with its conserved first and last residue. D genes are given only for firm matches. Expanded clones get a size class; other rows say once, few or many, or leave the size out.

clone_size d_call j_call v_call cdr3_aa cdr3_nt
NA NA TRBJ2-3 TRBV28 CASSLGQSTDTQYF TGTGCCAGCAGTTTAGGTCAGAGCACAGATACGCAGTATTTT
NA NA TRBJ1-1 TRBV25-1 CASSELSTEAFF TGTGCCAGCAGTGAATTGAGCACTGAAGCTTTCTTT
few TRBD1 TRBJ1-2 TRBV7-9 CASSLGGQGVVYGYTF TGTGCCAGCAGCTTAGGGGGACAGGGAGTAGTCTATGGCTACACCTTC
NA NA TRBJ1-4 TRBV2 CASSAYRYNEKLFF TGTGCCAGCAGTGCGTACAGGTATAATGAAAAACTGTTTTTT
NA TRBD1 TRBJ1-2 TRBV2 CASSGQGESDGYTF TGTGCCAGCAGCGGACAGGGGGAATCTGACGGCTACACCTTC
NA NA TRBJ2-5 TRBV21-1 CASSSPPPGPKETQYF TGTGCCAGCAGCAGCCCCCCCCCAGGTCCGAAAGAGACCCAGTACTTC
NA TRBD1 TRBJ1-2 TRBV6-5 CASSPDRVRDYGYTF TGTGCCAGCAGCCCCGACAGGGTACGGGACTATGGCTACACCTTC
NA TRBD2 TRBJ2-2 TRBV10-3 CAIKPRLAGTESGELFF TGTGCCATCAAACCCCGACTAGCGGGAACTGAGTCCGGGGAGCTGTTTTTT
NA NA TRBJ2-1 TRBV2 CASSENPGSGEQFF TGTGCCAGCAGTGAAAACCCCGGCTCAGGCGAGCAGTTCTTC
NA TRBD1 TRBJ1-2 TRBV27 CASTSSGTGDGYTF TGTGCCAGCACCTCAAGCGGGACAGGGGACGGCTACACCTTC
NA TRBD2 TRBJ2-1 TRBV2 CASRPGTSGGPQFF TGTGCCAGCAGGCCCGGGACTAGCGGGGGACCGCAGTTCTTC
NA TRBD1 TRBJ1-2 TRBV5-1 CASSRDRGLSYGYTF TGCGCCAGCAGCCGGGACAGGGGTCTCTCCTATGGCTACACCTTC
few TRBD2 TRBJ2-3 TRBV6-4 CASSPTSGGADTQYF TGTGCCAGCAGTCCGACTAGCGGGGGGGCAGATACGCAGTATTTT
NA TRBD2 TRBJ2-2 TRBV5-4 CASSLDLAGGPNTGELFF TGTGCCAGCAGCTTGGATCTAGCGGGGGGGCCGAACACCGGGGAGCTGTTTTTT
once NA TRBJ2-3 TRBV15 CATSRDPTTADTQYF TGTGCCACCAGCAGAGATCCGACTACTGCGGATACGCAGTATTTT
once TRBD1 TRBJ2-7 TRBV5-4 CASSPGQTYEQYF TGTGCCAGCAGCCCGGGACAGACCTACGAGCAGTACTTC
few TRBD1 TRBJ1-1 TRBV6-5 CASSSVGQGNTEAFF TGTGCCAGCAGTTCCGTCGGACAGGGGAACACTGAAGCTTTCTTT
NA NA TRBJ2-2 TRBV7-6 CASSLGEGPGELFF TGTGCCAGCAGCTTAGGAGAGGGCCCCGGGGAGCTGTTTTTT
NA TRBD2 TRBJ2-7 TRBV11-3 CASSSSGSYEQYF TGTGCCAGCAGCTCTAGCGGGTCCTACGAGCAGTACTTC
NA NA TRBJ2-3 TRBV5-1 CASSPGPATDTQYF TGCGCCAGCAGCCCAGGCCCGGCAACAGATACGCAGTATTTT
NA TRBD1 TRBJ1-1 TRBV29-1 CSVGRQGGTEAFF TGCAGCGTTGGACGACAGGGGGGGACTGAAGCTTTCTTT
NA NA TRBJ2-7 TRBV27 CASSLSGAVTYEQYF TGTGCCAGCAGTTTATCGGGGGCAGTAACCTACGAGCAGTACTTC
NA TRBD1 TRBJ1-2 TRBV19 CASSTRRTGLSTNYGYTF TGTGCCAGTAGTACCCGACGGACAGGACTATCTACTAACTATGGCTACACCTTC
NA NA TRBJ2-7 TRBV5-1 CASSPIPAPSDEQYF TGCGCCAGCAGCCCCATCCCGGCGCCTAGTGACGAGCAGTACTTC
NA NA TRBJ2-7 TRBV28 CASSKTAPRGDYEQYF TGTGCCAGCAGTAAAACCGCCCCCAGGGGTGACTACGAGCAGTACTTC
NA TRBD1 TRBJ1-5 TRBV2 CASSGTGNLNQPQHF TGTGCCAGCAGCGGGACAGGAAACTTAAATCAGCCCCAGCATTTT
few TRBD2 TRBJ2-1 TRBV27 CASIPSSGDRYNEQFF TGTGCCAGCATACCTTCTAGCGGCGACCGCTACAATGAGCAGTTCTTC
few NA TRBJ2-1 TRBV6-6 CASKLRVSDEQFF TGTGCCAGCAAGTTGAGGGTTTCGGATGAGCAGTTCTTC
NA TRBD2 TRBJ2-3 TRBV5-4 CASRYTEKRGITDTQYF TGTGCCAGCAGGTATACGGAAAAGCGGGGGATCACAGATACGCAGTATTTT
once NA TRBJ2-7 TRBV6-6 CASSPTACEQYF TGTGCCAGCAGCCCAACTGCCTGCGAGCAGTACTTC
NA TRBD1 TRBJ1-6 TRBV27 CASSLPGTGGNSPLHF TGTGCCAGCAGTTTACCAGGGACAGGGGGGAATTCACCCCTCCACTTT
NA TRBD1 TRBJ1-2 TRBV28 CASQTPQGAYGYTF TGTGCCAGCCAAACCCCTCAGGGGGCATATGGCTACACCTTC
once TRBD1 TRBJ1-1 TRBV5-1 CASSIGTGGLNTEAFF TGCGCCAGCAGCATAGGGACAGGGGGCTTGAACACTGAAGCTTTCTTT
NA TRBD2 TRBJ2-1 TRBV9 CASSVGRLAGGPHLNPNEQFF TGTGCCAGCAGCGTAGGACGACTAGCGGGAGGTCCACATCTGAATCCCAATGAGCAGTTCTTC
NA NA TRBJ1-5 TRBV28 CAGAGGGGGLTYQPQHF TGTGCCGGCGCGGGAGGGGGTGGGGGTCTAACCTATCAGCCCCAGCATTTT
few TRBD2 TRBJ2-5 TRBV6-1 CASSDGAGRQETQYF TGTGCCAGCAGTGATGGAGCGGGACGGCAAGAGACCCAGTACTTC
NA TRBD1 TRBJ1-2 TRBV10-3 CAISETTGHDYGYTF TGTGCCATCAGTGAGACGACAGGGCATGACTATGGCTACACCTTC
NA TRBD2 TRBJ2-5 TRBV10-1 CASRTIGTSGGEQETQYF TGCGCCAGCAGAACAATCGGGACTAGCGGGGGGGAACAAGAGACCCAGTACTTC
NA NA TRBJ1-5 TRBV30 CAWSPGVEQPQHF TGTGCCTGGAGTCCGGGGGTTGAGCAGCCCCAGCATTTT